The sequence of this TCR beta chain was determined in a study of cytomegalovirus exposure and HLA in healthy donors. The overall study: Of around 400 genotyped donors, about 81% grouped in the Caucasian-associated ancestry cluster. Whole-study results and caveats: Previously analyzed data showed that most TCR beta V segments were productive at a frequency of about 87% or about 30%. With later analysis, a missense DCLRE1C variant became linked to TCR beta V- and J-gene trimming. Available immune exposure information was restricted to CMV serostatus only.

PCR used 60 Vbeta primers and 13 Jbeta primers. Data came from immunoSEQ multiplex PCR; TCRdb stores just in-frame clones and leaves some out. The repertoire has 200,000 or so clones, approximately 80% of them found once; the top ten carry approximately 2%. In its sample, this clone was seen once. Its antigen is not known. The germline V and J ends were trimmed by 3 bases and 6 bases, with 17 bases remaining between them. In germline, CDR1 is GTSNPN, CDR2 SVGIG (reference sequence). The CDR3 covers 14 residues. Specimen: PBMCs. This rearrangement joins TRBV30 to TRBJ1-2; the D is unclear. This clonotype was sampled from a woman between 18 and 30 years old in good health and CMV-seropositive. The CDR3: CAWSMGRSGDGYTF. The CDR3 DNA is TGTGCCTGGAGCATGGGCAGGTCCGGGGATGGCTACACCTTC.